A single sample gave rise to the 29 T cell receptor beta chains below, sequenced in a study of T cells after yellow fever vaccination. TCRdb reanalysed the 5' RACE reads using MiXCR and keeps one entry per CDR3 protein. Among around 400,000 distinct CDR3 sequences, roughly 12% were seen once, and the ten largest hold roughly 18%. This material consisted of PBMCs, taken on the day of the first yellow fever vaccination. The receptors shown here come from a man in his late teens or twenties who received the YFV17D yellow fever vaccine.

The table lists this clonotype with a few counts. The chain uses TRBV9 and TRBJ2-2, with D possibly matching TRBD2 (5 bases). Trimming removed 2 bases from V and 0 bases from J, with 14 bases in between. Germline CDR1 is SGDLS and CDR2 is YYNGEE. The CDR3 has 17 residues. CDR3 loop: CASSVTGSGANTGELFF. The CDR3 nucleotides are TGTGCCAGCAGCGTGACGGGATCCGGGGCGAACACCGGGGAGCTGTTTTTT.

This clonotype was found a few times. This chain joins TRBV5-1 and TRBJ2-1; D may match TRBD1 or TRBD2 (5 bases each). The CDR3 runs 11 residues. Germline CDR1 SGHRS, CDR2 YFSETQ. V lost 6 bases, J lost 12 bases, and 13 bases lay in between. CDR3 protein: CASISRDGQFF. The CDR3 bases are TGCGCCAGCATAAGCCGGGACGGGCAGTTCTTC.

As DNA, the CDR3 is TGTGCCAGCAGCTCAGGTTCGGTAGATCGGAATTCACCCCTCCACTTT. This encodes CASSSGSVDRNSPLHF. V gene TRBV5-4 combines with J gene TRBJ1-6; no reliable D call. CDR1 is SGHNT, CDR2 YYREEE, per germline (reference sequence). V was pared by 3 bases and J by 7 bases, with 17 bases between. The CDR3 covers 16 residues.

This clonotype has only a few counts. V gene TRBV6-2 or TRBV6-3 combines with J gene TRBJ2-1; tentatively, D is TRBD1 (5 bases). V lost 2 bases, J lost 12 bases, and 11 bases lay in between. Per the germline V gene, CDR1 is MNHEY and CDR2 is SVGEGT. The CDR3 has 12 residues. This chain's CDR3 is CASSYMWGGQFF. CDR3 nucleotides: TGTGCCAGCAGTTACATGTGGGGCGGGCAGTTCTTC.

This clonotype has only a few counts. The rearrangement joins TRBV7-8 to TRBJ2-2; possibly TRBD1 or TRBD2 for D (6 bases each). V lost 3 bases, J lost 7 bases, and 12 bases lay in between. CDR1 SGHVS and CDR2 FQNEAQ come from the germline V gene. The CDR3 is 14 amino acids. The CDR3 coding sequence is TGTGCCAGCAGCTTCCCGGGGGCCATCGGGGAGCTGTTTTTT. Protein: CASSFPGAIGELFF.

The rearrangement links TRBV4-3 to TRBJ1-3, with unresolved D. CDR1 and CDR2 from the germline V gene are LGHNA and YSLEER. This CDR3 is built from 16 residues. Trimming took off 0 bases at V and 0 bases at J, with 9 bases between the two ends. CDR3 in DNA: TGCGCCAGCAGCCAAGAACGGCTGAGCTCTGGAAACACCATATATTTT. This gives the protein CASSQERLSSGNTIYF.

The chain is built from TRBV12-3 or TRBV12-4 and TRBJ1-6; the match to TRBD1 covers 8 bases. The CDR3 is made up of 13 amino acids. V lost 5 bases and J lost 13; bases outside the gene matches: 7. Here the CDR3 reads CASSPTTGGPLHF. CDR3 in DNA: TGTGCCAGCAGTCCTACAACAGGGGGGCCCCTCCACTTT.

The chain couples TRBV7-2 to TRBJ2-2; TRBD2 is a possible D gene (6 bases). Trimming stripped 1 base from V and 6 bases from J, with 12 bases between. The CDR3 has 15 amino acids. Germline V gene data show CDR1 as SGHTA and CDR2 as FQGNSA. The CDR3 here is CASSLGRGAPGELFF. The CDR3, as DNA: TGTGCCAGCAGCTTAGGGCGCGGGGCCCCCGGGGAGCTGTTTTTT.

Only one count was recorded for this clonotype. This chain links TRBV29-1 with TRBJ1-2; 7 bases agree with TRBD1. Per germline, CDR1 SQVTM and CDR2 ANQGSEA. The CDR3 length is 10 residues. The trim removed 7 bases at V and 6 bases at J, leaving 2 bases unmatched. The CDR3 sequence: CSDGTDGYTF. In nucleotides, the CDR3 is TGCAGCGACGGGACAGATGGCTACACCTTC. The full variable domain, in which reference TRBV29-1 and TRBJ1-2 provide the parts outside the CDR3, is SAVISQKPSRDICQRGTSLTIQCQVDSQVTMMFWYRQQPGQSLTLIATANQGSEATYESGFVIDKFPISRPNLTFSTLTVSNMSPEDSSIYLCSDGTDGYTFGSGTRLTVV.

This clonotype came up a few times. The chain couples TRBV9 to TRBJ1-2; maybe TRBD1 (5 bases). The CDR3 contains 14 residues. The germline gives CDR1 SGDLS, CDR2 YYNGEE. Trimming cost V 3 bases and J 6 bases, with 15 bases left between them. The CDR3 DNA follows: TGTGCCAGCAGCGCCAATAGGGGTGAAAATGGCTACACCTTC. This gives the protein CASSANRGENGYTF.

This clonotype was recorded a few times. V usage is TRBV5-1 and J usage is TRBJ2-1; TRBD1 aligns across 9 bases. The CDR3 has 15 amino acids. Germline CDR1 is SGHRS and CDR2 is YFSETQ. Trimming took 3 bases from V and 4 from J; bases not matched to a gene: 5. DNA for the CDR3: TGCGCCAGCAGCTCCGGGACAGGGAGGTACAATGAGCAGTTCTTC. Its translation: CASSSGTGRYNEQFF.

This clonotype has more than one count but fewer than ten. The chain has TRBV2 and TRBJ2-3; 8 nucleotides align to TRBD2. Germline CDR1 SNHLY, CDR2 FYNNEI. The CDR3 covers 12 residues. Losses at the gene ends were 6 bases for V and 10 bases for J; bases not matched to a gene: 6. The CDR3 nucleotides read TGTGCCAGCAGCCGTAGCGGGGAGGCGCAGTATTTT. Protein: CASSRSGEAQYF.

This clonotype has just a few counts. The genes are TRBV12-3 or TRBV12-4 and TRBJ1-5, with D maybe TRBD1 (6 bases). V dropped 8 bases and J dropped 6 bases, with 11 bases sitting between them. CDR3 length: 12 amino acids. CDR3 DNA sequence: TGTGCCAGCCAGAGGGGGAGTCAGCCCCAGCATTTT. Translated: CASQRGSQPQHF.

This clonotype was detected many times. This chain joins TRBV27 and TRBJ2-3; TRBD2 might be the D (6 bases). V was clipped by 7 bases and J by 6 bases, with 11 bases between them. Germline values: CDR1 MNHEY, CDR2 SMNVEV (reference sequence). The CDR3 length is 12 residues. In DNA, the CDR3 is TGTGCCAGCAAGACTAGTTCCGATACGCAGTATTTT. This gives the protein CASKTSSDTQYF.

This clonotype was counted ten times or more. J is TRBJ1-2 and V is TRBV25-1; 8 bases line up with TRBD1. J lost 3 bases, V lost 2 bases, and 5 bases had no gene match. Germline V gives CDR1 MGHDK, CDR2 SYGVNS. This CDR3 comprises 15 residues. The CDR3 loop reads CASSEGQGAYYGYTF. In nucleotides, the CDR3 is TGTGCCAGCAGTGAAGGACAGGGAGCGTACTATGGCTACACCTTC.

The rearrangement joins TRBV5-8 to TRBJ2-3; D is uncertain. V was pared by 0 bases and J by 6 bases, with 11 bases between. The CDR3 covers 14 residues. The germline gives CDR1 SGHTS, CDR2 YDEGEE. CDR3: CASSLGVHTDTQYF. In nucleotides, the CDR3 is TGTGCCAGCAGCTTGGGCGTACATACTGATACGCAGTATTTT.

This clonotype was picked up many times. The chain has TRBV5-4 and TRBJ2-1; D is uncertain. Between the trimmed V and J ends, which lost 0 bases and 5 bases, there was a span of 15 bases. Germline V gene lookup returns CDR1 SGHNT and CDR2 YYREEE (reference sequence). This CDR3 is 16 amino acids long. Written as DNA, the CDR3 is TGTGCCAGCAGCTTGGGGGGATTTCGCGGAGACAATGAGCAGTTCTTC. Its protein is CASSLGGFRGDNEQFF.

The chain couples TRBV29-1 to TRBJ1-2; a possible D gene is TRBD1 (6 bases). Germline V CDR1 and CDR2: SQVTM, ANQGSEA. This CDR3 comprises 14 residues. V was pared by 5 bases and J by 0 bases, with 13 bases between. The CDR3 DNA sequence: TGCAGCGTTAGACAGGAATATACTAACTATGGCTACACCTTC. This codes for CSVRQEYTNYGYTF. Based on the CDR3 plus reference TRBV29-1 and TRBJ1-2, the full variable domain is SAVISQKPSRDICQRGTSLTIQCQVDSQVTMMFWYRQQPGQSLTLIATANQGSEATYESGFVIDKFPISRPNLTFSTLTVSNMSPEDSSIYLCSVRQEYTNYGYTFGSGTRLTVV.

The rearrangement links TRBV6-5 to TRBJ2-1; 8 bases fit TRBD2. From germline, CDR1 is MNHEY and CDR2 SVGAGI. After removal of 0 bases from V and 5 bases from J, the junction contained 6 bases not matched to a gene. This CDR3 has 16 amino acids. The CDR3 DNA follows: TGTGCCAGCAGTTACTCGCATGGCGGGGGGCACAATGAGCAGTTCTTC. Its translation is CASSYSHGGGHNEQFF.

This chain uses TRBV20-1 with TRBJ2-1, with a possible D match to TRBD2 (7 bases). Trimming left V 6 bases short and J 6 bases short, with 15 bases between. Germline loops: CDR1 DFQATT, CDR2 SNEGSKA (reference sequence). The CDR3 runs to 13 residues. The CDR3 loop reads CSAGLGGPNEQFF. CDR3 DNA: TGCAGTGCGGGTCTGGGGGGGCCCAATGAGCAGTTCTTC.

The chain carries TRBV20-1 and TRBJ1-1; D is perhaps TRBD1 (5 bases). Trimming left V 3 bases short and J 5 bases short, with 13 bases between. The V gene's germline CDR1 is DFQATT and CDR2 SNEGSKA (reference sequence). The CDR3 length is 13 residues. CDR3 amino acids: CSASRASLTEAFF. Here the CDR3 DNA reads TGCAGTGCTAGCAGGGCCTCTTTGACTGAAGCTTTCTTT.

In this sample, this clonotype turned up a few times. This chain joins TRBV5-1 and TRBJ2-1; 7 bases are a match to TRBD1. Germline V lookup: CDR1 SGHRS, CDR2 YFSETQ. This CDR3 has 14 amino acids. V dropped 0 bases and J dropped 9; count of bases not matched to a gene: 6. CDR3 sequence reads: CASSLGPTGREQFF. DNA for the CDR3: TGCGCCAGCAGCTTGGGGCCGACAGGGCGTGAGCAGTTCTTC.

This clonotype was picked up many times. CDR3 protein: CASSLASVTDTQYF. The CDR3 coding sequence is TGTGCCAGCAGCTTAGCCTCCGTAACAGATACGCAGTATTTT. V and J are TRBV7-9 and TRBJ2-3, with unresolved D. The V and J ends lost 0 bases and 3 bases respectively, with 7 bases between them. CDR1 and CDR2 from the germline V gene are SEHNR and FQNEAQ (reference sequence). The CDR3 has 14 residues.

The chain carries TRBV12-3 or TRBV12-4 and TRBJ1-5; no clear D gene. This CDR3 region has 13 residues. V was clipped by 2 bases and J by 6 bases, with 8 bases between them. The CDR3 loop reads CASSLSGIQPQHF. CDR3 nucleotides: TGTGCCAGCAGTTTATCGGGAATTCAGCCCCAGCATTTT.

The chain recombines TRBV7-3 with TRBJ2-5; D unresolved. V gave up 8 bases and J gave up 4 bases, with 17 bases separating them. There are 14 residues in the CDR3. The V gene's germline CDR1 is SGHTA and CDR2 FQGTGA. CDR3 protein: CASAVGGLGETQYF. CDR3 sequence (DNA): TGTGCCAGCGCCGTCGGTGGCCTCGGAGAGACCCAGTACTTC.

The V and J genes are TRBV4-1 and TRBJ2-1; 7 bases agree with TRBD2. The CDR3 contains 13 residues. V was pared by 5 bases and J by 15 bases, with 13 bases of the junction left unmatched. Germline loops: CDR1 MGHRA, CDR2 YSYEKL. The CDR3 reads CASSGAKSRGVFF. The CDR3 DNA is TGCGCCAGCAGCGGCGCAAAGAGTCGGGGGGTGTTCTTC.

This clonotype was found many times. J is TRBJ1-1 and V is TRBV29-1, with 8 bases matching TRBD1. Trimming at V came to 8 bases and at J to 6 bases, leaving 11 bases not matched to a gene. Germline assignment: CDR1 SQVTM and CDR2 ANQGSEA. The CDR3 is 13 residues long. CDR3 sequence reads: CSTWGQGASEAFF. CDR3 DNA sequence: TGCAGCACCTGGGGGCAGGGGGCATCTGAAGCTTTCTTT.

This clonotype has at least ten counts. V gene TRBV7-7 combines with J gene TRBJ2-2; D is tentatively TRBD1 or TRBD2 (6 bases each). V lost 2 bases, J lost 3 bases, and 10 bases lay in between. Germline CDR1 reads SSHAT; CDR2 reads FNYEAQ (reference sequence). This CDR3 comprises 15 residues. This chain's CDR3 is CASSLRGGYTGELFF. CDR3 nucleotide sequence: TGTGCCAGCAGCTTAAGAGGGGGGTACACCGGGGAGCTGTTTTTT. Full variable domain (rest looked up from reference TRBV7-7 and TRBJ2-2): GAGVSQSPRYKVTKRGQDVTLRCDPISSHATLYWYQQALGQGPEFLTYFNYEAQPDKSGLPSDRFSAERPEGSISTLTIQRTEQRDSAMYRCASSLRGGYTGELFFGEGSRLTVL.

In its sample, this clonotype was seen a few times. The genes are TRBV5-1 and TRBJ2-2; D perhaps matches TRBD2 (5 bases). The germline CDR1 and CDR2 sequences are SGHRS and YFSETQ. The CDR3 has 13 amino acids. V was shortened by 3 bases and J by 7 bases, with 10 bases between the two germline ends. This CDR3 reads CASSSSYGGELFF. Here the CDR3 DNA reads TGCGCCAGCAGCTCTAGCTATGGCGGGGAGCTGTTTTTT.